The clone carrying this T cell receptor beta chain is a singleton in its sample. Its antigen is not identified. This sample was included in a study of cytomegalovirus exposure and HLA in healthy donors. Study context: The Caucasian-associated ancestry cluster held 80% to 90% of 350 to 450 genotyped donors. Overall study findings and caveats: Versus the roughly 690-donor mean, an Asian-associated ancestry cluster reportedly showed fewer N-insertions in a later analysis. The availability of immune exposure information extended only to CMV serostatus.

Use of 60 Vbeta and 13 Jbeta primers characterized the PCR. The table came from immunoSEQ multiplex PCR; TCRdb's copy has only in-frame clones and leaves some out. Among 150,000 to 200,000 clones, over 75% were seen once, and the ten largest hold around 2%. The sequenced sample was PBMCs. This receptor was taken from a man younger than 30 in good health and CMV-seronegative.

CDR3 in DNA: TGCGCCAGCAGCCAAGATGCCCGGGTTATTTCCTACAATGAGCAGTTCTTC. It is translated as CASSQDARVISYNEQFF. The chain carries TRBV4-3 and TRBJ2-1; D is undetermined. Germline CDR1 and CDR2: LGHNA and YSLEER. The V gene lost 0 bases and the J gene lost 1 base, with 13 bases spanning the gap. The CDR3 has 17 residues.